Below, 17 T cell receptor beta chains from the same sample are listed, as sequenced in a study of cytomegalovirus exposure and HLA in healthy donors. Sequencing used immunoSEQ multiplex PCR; TCRdb keeps in-frame clones, though not all of them. The table shows approximately 230,000 clones, with about 88% occurring only once. The specimen sequenced was PBMCs. The receptors shown here come from a man between 18 and 35 years old in good health and CMV-seropositive.

The chain couples TRBV27 to TRBJ1-1; TRBD1 aligns across 7 bases. The CDR3 runs 15 residues. In germline, CDR1 is MNHEY, CDR2 SMNVEV (reference sequence). The junction had 8 bases not matched to a gene; V was cut back by 3 bases and J by 4 bases. The CDR3 sequence is CASSLGNRGATEAFF. The DNA for the CDR3 is TGTGCCAGCAGTTTGGGAAACAGGGGAGCCACTGAAGCTTTCTTT.

The chain joins TRBV5-1 to TRBJ1-1; D gene unclear. CDR1 is SGHRS, CDR2 YFSETQ, per germline. Trimming took off 3 bases at V and 4 bases at J, with 22 bases between the two ends. This CDR3 has 17 amino acids. The CDR3 here is CASSWTAVQDVGTEAFF. The DNA of the CDR3 is TGCGCCAGCAGCTGGACGGCGGTCCAGGATGTAGGCACTGAAGCTTTCTTT.

The V and J genes are TRBV7-7 and TRBJ2-5; 9 nucleotides match TRBD2. Germline V CDR1 and CDR2: SSHAT, FNYEAQ (reference sequence). The V and J ends lost 2 bases and 4 bases, in that order; junction bases with no gene match: 11. The CDR3 contains 17 residues. CDR3 loop: CASSLFPAGGSGETQYF. DNA of the CDR3: TGTGCCAGCAGCTTATTCCCAGCGGGGGGATCTGGAGAGACCCAGTACTTC.

The chain employs TRBV10-3 and TRBJ1-2; D is unresolved. V shed 11 bases and J shed 1 base, with 11 bases lying between them. The CDR3 is made up of 12 amino acids. Germline V gene lookup returns CDR1 ENHRY and CDR2 SYGVKD. The CDR3 nucleotides read TGTGCCTCGAAGGAGGGTAACTATGGCTACACCTTC. It is translated as CASKEGNYGYTF.

This sequence joins TRBV9 and TRBJ2-3; TRBD2 is a possible D gene (5 bases). Trimming removed 8 bases at V and 3 bases at J, with 22 bases between. The CDR3 totals 16 residues. The germline CDR1 and CDR2 sequences are SGDLS and YYNGEE. For the CDR3, the DNA is TGTGCCAGTGAAGGGAGAGGAGAGGGTAGAACAGATACGCAGTATTTT. This encodes CASEGRGEGRTDTQYF. Drawing the rest from reference TRBV9 and TRBJ2-3, the complete variable domain is DSGVTQTPKHLITATGQRVTLRCSPRSGDLSVYWYQQSLDQGLQFLIQYYNGEERAKGNILERFSAQQFPDLHSELNLSSLELGDSALYFCASEGRGEGRTDTQYFGPGTRLTVL.

The chain has TRBV4-1 and TRBJ2-1; possibly TRBD1 for D (6 bases). Trimming removed 1 base from V and 1 base from J, with 8 bases in between. Germline-derived CDR1 and CDR2 are MGHRA and YSYEKL. This CDR3 has 15 residues. The CDR3 here is CASSQVQGSYNEQFF. The CDR3 nucleotides read TGCGCCAGCAGCCAAGTACAGGGATCCTACAATGAGCAGTTCTTC.

The chain employs TRBV18 and TRBJ1-1; possible D gene TRBD1, 6 bases. V lost 0 bases, J lost 3 bases, and 11 bases lay in between. The CDR3 is 15 amino acids. Germline V gene data show CDR1 as KGHSH and CDR2 as LQKENI. In nucleotides, the CDR3 is TGTGCCAGCTCACCACCGTCAGGGGTCGACACTGAAGCTTTCTTT. Protein sequence: CASSPPSGVDTEAFF.

The V and J genes are TRBV15 and TRBJ2-1; D is ambiguous. Trimming shortened V by 0 bases and J by 6 bases, and 3 bases separated the two germline ends. Germline V gene sequence: CDR1 LNHNV, CDR2 YYDKDF (reference sequence). This CDR3 is built from 12 residues. CDR3 in amino acids: CATSREPNEQFF. The CDR3 DNA reads as TGTGCCACCAGCAGAGAACCCAATGAGCAGTTCTTC.

DNA for the CDR3: TGTGCCAGCAGCATTTACGCCGGGACTAGTCAGTTCTTC. Protein: CASSIYAGTSQFF. The chain links TRBV7-8 to TRBJ2-1, with TRBD2 matching 8 bases. This CDR3 is 13 amino acids long. J was trimmed by 13 bases and V by 5 bases; bases with no gene match: 10. Germline CDR1 SGHVS, CDR2 FQNEAQ.

J is TRBJ1-3 and V is TRBV7-3; D possibly corresponds to TRBD1 (5 bases). V shed 5 bases and J shed 3 bases, with 14 bases lying between them. The germline CDR1 and CDR2 sequences are SGHTA and FQGTGA. The CDR3 has 15 residues. Here the CDR3 DNA reads TGTGCCAGCAGCGAAACAGGAACTATTGGAAACACCATATATTTT. It translates to CASSETGTIGNTIYF.

The chain employs TRBV6-1 and TRBJ2-7; tentative D call: TRBD1 (5 bases). The CDR3 covers 14 residues. The V and J ends lost 6 bases and 13 bases respectively, with 25 bases between them. Looked up from germline, CDR1 is MNHNS and CDR2 is SASEGT. The CDR3 DNA is TGTGCCAGCAGACTTATAGACAGAGAGGATGGGTGTTACTTC. Its protein product is CASRLIDREDGCYF.

The gene calls are TRBV7-9 and TRBJ2-7; TRBD1 might be the D (6 bases). The CDR3 is 15 residues long. In germline, CDR1 is SEHNR, CDR2 FQNEAQ (reference sequence). Trimming took 2 bases from V and 2 from J, leaving 13 bases between them. The CDR3 is CASSLSTGKAYEQYF. CDR3 DNA: TGTGCCAGCAGCTTATCGACAGGTAAAGCCTACGAGCAGTACTTC.

J is TRBJ2-1 and V is TRBV29-1, with a tentative D call TRBD2 (6 bases). CDR3 size: 17 residues. Trimming cost V 8 bases and J 1 base, with 24 bases left between them. Per germline, CDR1 SQVTM and CDR2 ANQGSEA. The CDR3 coding sequence is TGCAGCCTAAAGGGAACAGCGGGCGAAGGGTCCTACAATGAGCAGTTCTTC. It encodes CSLKGTAGEGSYNEQFF.

The rearrangement uses TRBV19 and TRBJ1-2, with D possibly matching TRBD1 (5 bases). The CDR3 runs 14 residues. The V gene lost 5 bases and the J gene lost 5 bases, with 15 bases spanning the gap. In germline, CDR1 is LNHDA, CDR2 SQIVND (reference sequence). Here the CDR3 reads CASSDSILGYGYTF. In DNA, the CDR3 is TGTGCCAGTAGTGACAGCATCCTAGGGTATGGCTACACCTTC.

The V call is TRBV27, the J call TRBJ1-1, with D hard to call. The germline gives CDR1 MNHEY, CDR2 SMNVEV (reference sequence). V dropped 6 bases and J dropped 1 base, with 9 bases sitting between them. CDR3 length equals 13 residues. The CDR3 DNA follows: TGTGCCAGCAGCGGGCACAGGAACACTGAAGCTTTCTTT. It specifies CASSGHRNTEAFF.

The gene calls are TRBV2 and TRBJ2-5; D is unclear. Germline CDR1 SNHLY, CDR2 FYNNEI. V was cut by 6 bases and J by 5 bases, with 13 bases left in between. The CDR3 runs 13 residues. CDR3 coding DNA: TGTGCCAGCAGGACCAGTCCGGTCGAGACCCAGTACTTC. Amino acid sequence: CASRTSPVETQYF. The full variable domain, completed using reference TRBV2 and TRBJ2-5, is EPEVTQTPSHQVTQMGQEVILRCVPISNHLYFYWYRQILGQKVEFLVSFYNNEISEKSEIFDDQFSVERPDGSNFTLKIRSTKLEDSAMYFCASRTSPVETQYFGPGTRLLVL.

The V call is TRBV7-9, the J call TRBJ2-1; 8 bases fit TRBD1. CDR1 is SEHNR and CDR2 is FQNEAQ in the germline V gene (reference sequence). The ends lost 3 bases at V and 4 bases at J; junction bases unmatched: 8. CDR3 length: 16 amino acids. Here the CDR3 DNA reads TGTGCCAGCAGCTTTCCAGGGGGCAGCCTATACAATGAGCAGTTCTTC. It yields the protein CASSFPGGSLYNEQFF. Full variable domain (outside the CDR3, taken from reference TRBV7-9 and TRBJ2-1): DTGVSQNPRHKITKRGQNVTFRCDPISEHNRLYWYRQTLGQGPEFLTYFQNEAQLEKSRLLSDRFSAERPKGSFSTLEIQRTEQGDSAMYLCASSFPGGSLYNEQFFGPGTRLTVL.